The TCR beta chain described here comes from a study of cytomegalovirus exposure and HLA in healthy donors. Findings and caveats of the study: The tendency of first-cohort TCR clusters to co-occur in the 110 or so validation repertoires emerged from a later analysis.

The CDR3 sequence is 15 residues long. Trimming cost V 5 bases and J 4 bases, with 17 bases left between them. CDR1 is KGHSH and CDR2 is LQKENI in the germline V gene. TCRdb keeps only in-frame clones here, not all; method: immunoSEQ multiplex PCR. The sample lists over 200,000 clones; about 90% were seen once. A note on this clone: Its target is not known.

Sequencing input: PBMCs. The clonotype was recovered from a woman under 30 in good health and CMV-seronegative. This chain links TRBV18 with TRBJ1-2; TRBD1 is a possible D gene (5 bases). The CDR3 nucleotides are TGTGCCAGCTCAGTTGGGGCCACCCAAATCTATGGCTACACCTTC. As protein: CASSVGATQIYGYTF.